Below, 10 T cell receptor beta chains from the same sample are listed, as sequenced in a study of T cell clonotyping in hematopoietic cell transplantation. Only in-frame clones appear in the TCRdb table, and some are missing; sequencing was by immunoSEQ multiplex PCR. The table has 65,000 to 75,000 clones, roughly 93% seen once. Material: peripheral blood mononuclear cells. The receptors were sampled from a man in his fifties in good health. Some clones in this sample may be carry-over from other donors' samples.

V is TRBV21-1 and J is TRBJ1-1. TRBV21-1 is noted as a pseudogene. CDR3 length: 16 amino acids. The CDR3 loop reads CASSVRVLGVGTEAFF. The CDR3, as DNA: TGTGCCAGCAGCGTCCGGGTCCTCGGCGTCGGCACTGAAGCTTTCTTT.

This chain connects TRBV19 to TRBJ2-7; D may match TRBD1 or TRBD2 (5 bases each). CDR1 is LNHDA and CDR2 is SQIVND in the germline V gene (reference sequence). This CDR3 is built from 12 residues. V dropped 8 bases and J dropped 1 base, with 9 bases sitting between them. CDR3 region: CASGDGSYEQYF. CDR3 DNA: TGTGCCAGTGGGGACGGATCCTACGAGCAGTACTTC.

This clone was observed a few times. The chain links TRBV30 to TRBJ2-7; 7 bases line up with TRBD1. The germline V gene encodes CDR1 GTSNPN and CDR2 SVGIG (reference sequence). This CDR3 is 12 amino acids long. Trimming at V came to 1 base and at J to 6 bases, leaving 3 bases not matched to a gene. CDR3 sequence reads: CAWSGGGGEQYF. The CDR3, as DNA: TGTGCCTGGAGTGGAGGGGGCGGCGAGCAGTACTTC.

The chain combines TRBV2 with TRBJ2-7; TRBD1 aligns across 10 bases. CDR3 length equals 15 residues. J was trimmed by 7 bases and V by 6 bases; bases with no gene match: 12. Looked up from germline, CDR1 is SNHLY and CDR2 is FYNNEI. CDR3 region: CASRNTGTGAWEQYF. Here the CDR3 DNA reads TGTGCCAGCAGGAACACCGGGACAGGGGCATGGGAGCAGTACTTC.

The chain uses TRBV6-1 and TRBJ2-7; 10 bases are a match to TRBD1. From germline, CDR1 is MNHNS and CDR2 SASEGT. CDR3 length: 13 amino acids. V trimming: 7 bases; J trimming: 4 bases; junction bases outside the gene matches: 4. CDR3 in DNA: TGTGCCAGCAAAGGGACAGGGGCATACGAGCAGTACTTC. It translates to CASKGTGAYEQYF.

The chain uses TRBV13 and TRBJ1-5; D not certain. CDR3 length: 15 residues. With 6 bases removed from V and 1 base from J, the gap between germline ends came to 13 bases. Germline CDR1 PRHDT, CDR2 FYEKMQ (reference sequence). The DNA of the CDR3 is TGTGCCAGCAGTGCGGGGATAGGAAGCAATCAGCCCCAGCATTTT. It encodes CASSAGIGSNQPQHF. The whole variable domain, remainder taken from reference TRBV13 and TRBJ1-5, is AAGVIQSPRHLIKEKRETATLKCYPIPRHDTVYWYQQGPGQDPQFLISFYEKMQSDKGSIPDRFSAQQFSDYHSELNMSSLELGDSALYFCASSAGIGSNQPQHFGDGTRLSIL.

V is TRBV28 and J is TRBJ2-2; the D gene is possibly TRBD2 (5 bases). V lost 4 bases, J lost 8 bases, and 20 bases lay in between. The CDR3 totals 16 residues. CDR1 MDHEN and CDR2 SYDVKM come from the germline V gene. CDR3 nucleotide sequence: TGTGCCAGCAGTTCTCGGGGTGAGAGCTGGACGGGGGAGCTGTTTTTT. Translated, it gives CASSSRGESWTGELFF.

The chain couples TRBV2 to TRBJ1-3; D not resolved. The CDR3 has 13 amino acids. V gave up 8 bases and J gave up 11 bases, with 19 bases separating them. Germline V gives CDR1 SNHLY, CDR2 FYNNEI. The DNA of the CDR3 is TGTGCCAGCGGCGTGGGTCCCGGGAGGCCCATATATTTT. Translating it yields CASGVGPGRPIYF.

This chain connects TRBV11-2 to TRBJ2-3, with unresolved D. Germline V gene sequence: CDR1 SGHAT, CDR2 FQNNGV. V dropped 5 bases and J dropped 0 bases, with 12 bases sitting between them. CDR3 length: 15 amino acids. CDR3 bases: TGTGCCAGCAGCCCTACCCGGGCTAGCACAGATACGCAGTATTTT. Its translation: CASSPTRASTDTQYF.

In its sample, this clone was seen once. The V call is TRBV14, the J call TRBJ2-7; the D is unclear. Between the trimmed V and J ends, which lost 1 base and 4 bases, there was a span of 11 bases. Germline V gives CDR1 SGHDN, CDR2 FVKESK. The CDR3 has 14 amino acids. The DNA of the CDR3 is TGTGCCAGCAGCCAAGGTTCCGGATCATACGAGCAGTACTTC. Residues: CASSQGSGSYEQYF.